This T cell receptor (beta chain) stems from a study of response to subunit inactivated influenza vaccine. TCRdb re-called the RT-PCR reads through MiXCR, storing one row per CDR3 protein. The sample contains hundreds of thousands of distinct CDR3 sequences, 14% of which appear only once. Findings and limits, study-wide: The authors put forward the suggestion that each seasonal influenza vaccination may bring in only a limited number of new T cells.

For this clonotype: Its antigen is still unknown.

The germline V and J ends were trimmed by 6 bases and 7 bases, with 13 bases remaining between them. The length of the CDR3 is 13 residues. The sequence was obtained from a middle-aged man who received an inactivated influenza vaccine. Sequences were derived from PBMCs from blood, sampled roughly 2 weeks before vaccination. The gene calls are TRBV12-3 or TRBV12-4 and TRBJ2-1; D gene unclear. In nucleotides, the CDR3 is TGTGCCAGCAGCCCGGGTTTGGGGAATGAGCAGTTCTTC. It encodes CASSPGLGNEQFF.